The rows below give T cell receptor beta chains drawn from one sample of a study of blood T cells in healthy people across ages. Using its own MiXCR run on the 5' RACE reads, TCRdb lists one record per CDR3 protein. The sample holds approximately 900,000 distinct CDR3 sequences, approximately 32% seen once. The data also belong to a second study, concerning T cells of mothers and their children.

Sequenced material: blood. Receptor source: a woman in her thirties or forties in good health. The CDR3 runs from the conserved cysteine through the conserved F or W. Where a row states a size, it is once, few, many or the class of an expanded clone; other rows omit it.

j_call clone_size v_call cdr3_aa
TRBJ2-7 few TRBV2 CASSEDRRSRQYF
TRBJ2-3 . TRBV20-1 CSAGAGVQNTDTQYF
TRBJ1-2 few TRBV6-6 CASSYGEASNYGYTF
TRBJ2-3 . TRBV12-5 CASGASGFTDTQYF
TRBJ1-4 few TRBV10-3 CAISEPDGGEKLFF
TRBJ2-1 . TRBV3-1 CASSHRLAGDNEQFF
TRBJ2-5 once TRBV7-2 CASSLGHLVYQETQYF
TRBJ2-1 many TRBV28 CASGGGAVRNNEQFF
TRBJ1-2 . TRBV20-1 CSARDGGQGNYGYTF
TRBJ1-4 few TRBV29-1 CIQGPGGKLFF
TRBJ2-3 few TRBV5-6 CASSPGRLSTDTQYF
TRBJ1-2 many TRBV30 CAWSPGGGSVYGYTF
TRBJ2-1 . TRBV2 CASSIQARGDEQFF
TRBJ2-5 . TRBV6-2/TRBV6-3 CASSSQRGLQETQYF
TRBJ2-7 many TRBV19 CASTRTGTTYEQYF
TRBJ2-5 many TRBV27 CASSSGLAGSETQYF
TRBJ2-1 many TRBV5-1 CASSDQTSGVNEQFF
TRBJ2-1 . TRBV20-1 CGARDLIAGANEQFF
TRBJ2-7 many TRBV20-1 CSARDPGTGGGYEQYF
TRBJ2-1 . TRBV20-1 CSARFLDRTSEQFF
TRBJ1-1 . TRBV4-3 CASSQGWGRRNTEAFF
TRBJ2-1 many TRBV12-3/TRBV12-4 CASTSPQVLGVNEQFF
TRBJ1-1 . TRBV12-5 CASGASHGIYTEAFF
TRBJ2-7 many TRBV24-1 CATSDPDRQGSSYEQYF
TRBJ1-6 many TRBV9 CASSVGPPGQGLSPLHF
TRBJ2-7 many TRBV2 CASSSVAGLSYEQYF
TRBJ1-5 few TRBV2 CASSWGWGANQPQHF
TRBJ2-5 . TRBV29-1 CSVDAGQGSREQYF
TRBJ2-1 few TRBV5-1 CASSDRVLDEQFF
TRBJ2-3 few TRBV7-2 CASSTPRTYTQYF
TRBJ2-3 many TRBV7-3 CASSPLPRERGVADTQYF
TRBJ2-3 few TRBV13 CASSFTRTRTSGVRDTQYF
TRBJ1-6 . TRBV7-9 CASSPGGSPLHF
TRBJ2-7 few TRBV6-5 CASSYSMVGSYEQYF
TRBJ1-2 few TRBV7-9 CASSSGAFYYGYTF
TRBJ2-3 many TRBV12-3/TRBV12-4 CASRPLLEGVNTQYF
TRBJ1-2 . TRBV15 CATSRGRTQELPYGYTF
TRBJ2-7 . TRBV10-3 CAISDPGQGASYEQYF
TRBJ2-5 few TRBV11-2 CASSLVRGSGETQYF
TRBJ2-3 few TRBV29-1 CSVEVAGLNTQYF
TRBJ1-2 . TRBV28 CASSLASRPYGYTF
TRBJ2-7 few TRBV20-1 CSARPRTAGGPGEQYF
TRBJ1-2 many TRBV20-1 CSAVGGTGYYGYTF
TRBJ1-1 . TRBV27 CASSFRDSPDTEAFF
TRBJ1-3 once TRBV15 CATSRRGLTGNTIYF
TRBJ2-3 . TRBV5-1 CASRRSSTDTQYF
TRBJ1-2 . TRBV7-3 CASSKEPYYGYTF
TRBJ2-5 many TRBV5-1 CASSLSPGQGGETQYF
TRBJ2-7 . TRBV27 CASSHTRDNPYEQYF